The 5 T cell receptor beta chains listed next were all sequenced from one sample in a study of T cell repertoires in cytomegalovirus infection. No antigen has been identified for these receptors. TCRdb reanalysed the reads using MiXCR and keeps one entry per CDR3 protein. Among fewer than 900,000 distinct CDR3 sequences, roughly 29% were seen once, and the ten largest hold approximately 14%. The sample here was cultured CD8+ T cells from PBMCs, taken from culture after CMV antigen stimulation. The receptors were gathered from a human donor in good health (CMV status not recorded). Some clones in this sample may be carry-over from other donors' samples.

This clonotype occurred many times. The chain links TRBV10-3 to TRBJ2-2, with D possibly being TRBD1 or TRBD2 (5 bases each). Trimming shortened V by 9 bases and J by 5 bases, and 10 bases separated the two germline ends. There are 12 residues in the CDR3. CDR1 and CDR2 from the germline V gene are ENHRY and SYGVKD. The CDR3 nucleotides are TGTGCCATTACGGGACGTACCGGGGAGCTGTTTTTT. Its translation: CAITGRTGELFF.

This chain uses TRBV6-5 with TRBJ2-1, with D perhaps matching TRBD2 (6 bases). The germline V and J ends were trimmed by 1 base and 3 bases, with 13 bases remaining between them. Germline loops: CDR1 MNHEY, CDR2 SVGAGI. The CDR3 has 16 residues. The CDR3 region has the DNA TGTGCCAGCAGTTACTACGCGGGGACCGTCTACAATGAGCAGTTCTTC. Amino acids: CASSYYAGTVYNEQFF.

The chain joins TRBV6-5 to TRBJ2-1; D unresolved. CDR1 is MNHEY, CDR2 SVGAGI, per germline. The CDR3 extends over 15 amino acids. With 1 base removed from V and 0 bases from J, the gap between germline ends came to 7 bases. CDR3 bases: TGTGCCAGCAGTTACTGGAGCGCCTCCTACAATGAGCAGTTCTTC. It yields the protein CASSYWSASYNEQFF.

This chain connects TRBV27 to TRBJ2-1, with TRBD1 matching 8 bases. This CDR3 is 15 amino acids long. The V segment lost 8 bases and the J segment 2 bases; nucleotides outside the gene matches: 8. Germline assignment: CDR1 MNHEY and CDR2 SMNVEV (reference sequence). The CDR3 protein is CASSRWDRPYNEQFF. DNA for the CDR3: TGTGCCAGCTCGCGGTGGGACAGGCCCTACAATGAGCAGTTCTTC.

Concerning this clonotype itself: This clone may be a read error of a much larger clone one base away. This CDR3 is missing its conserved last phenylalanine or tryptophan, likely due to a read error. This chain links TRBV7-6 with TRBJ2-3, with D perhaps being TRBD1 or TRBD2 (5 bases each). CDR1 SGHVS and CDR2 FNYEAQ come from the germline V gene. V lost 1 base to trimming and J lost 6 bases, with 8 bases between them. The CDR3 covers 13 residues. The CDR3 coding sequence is TGTGCCAGCAGCTTAGTAGGGGACGATACGCAGTATTCT. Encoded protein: CASSLVGDDTQYS.